This TCR beta chain comes out of a study of T-cell reconstitution after alpha-beta-depleted transplantation in children. Findings of the study overall: In patients about two months after transplant, alpha-beta T cells reportedly arose from several hundred expanded graft clones.

This clonotype was counted only a few times. Its antigen is as yet unknown. Unique molecular identifiers were incorporated when the TCRbeta library was constructed. One entry per CDR3 protein, called by TCRdb with MiXCR from the PCR reads. The repertoire includes about 900,000 distinct CDR3 sequences, roughly 29% of them detected once, and around 30% sits in the top ten. The clonotype comes from a boy less than two years old who had a stem cell transplant for SCID, so the T cells may come from the graft donor. The specimen comprised PBMCs, mostly from graft donor cells, sampled 360 days after TCRalphabeta/CD19-depleted stem cell transplant.

CDR3: CSAPTSGGADTQYF. Here the CDR3 DNA reads TGCAGTGCACCGACTAGCGGGGGGGCAGATACGCAGTATTTT. V and J are TRBV20-1 and TRBJ2-3; 14 bases align to TRBD2. V dropped 6 bases and J dropped 4; count of bases not matched to a gene: 3. The CDR3 is made up of 14 amino acids. Germline V gene lookup returns CDR1 DFQATT and CDR2 SNEGSKA (reference sequence).